Each of the 26 T cell receptor beta chains below was sequenced from the same sample in a study of regulatory T cells in long-lasting Graves disease. Construction of the TCR beta libraries employed iRepertoire HTBI primers in conjunction with Arm-PCR of CDR3 regions. TCRdb analysed the multiplex PCR reads with MiXCR anew, one entry per CDR3 protein. The sample carries about 620,000 distinct CDR3 sequences, approximately 15% recorded once. Time point specified: newly diagnosed GD, antithyroid drugs for less than 3 months. From RNA extracted from PBMCs, the TCR library was made. These data were also reused for a study on T cells in Graves' hyperthyroidism and ophthalmopathy.

The sequencing used peripheral blood mononuclear cells (PBMCs), collected at new diagnosis, from a patient treated with antithyroid drugs. Every receptor here comes from a woman in her twenties or thirties with Graves disease.

The chain combines TRBV18 with TRBJ2-3; 11 nucleotides agree with TRBD2. Germline assignment: CDR1 KGHSH and CDR2 LQKENI. The V and J ends lost 3 bases and 5 bases, in that order; junction bases with no gene match: 7. The CDR3 consists of 16 residues. CDR3 sequence (DNA): TGTGCCAGCTCACCGCCGGGACTAGCGGTTAAAGATACGCAGTATTTT. This codes for CASSPPGLAVKDTQYF.

This clonotype was observed many times. The chain employs TRBV6-1 and TRBJ1-6; 7 bases agree with TRBD1. Germline CDR1 is MNHNS and CDR2 is SASEGT. CDR3 length equals 17 residues. V was pared by 6 bases and J by 0 bases, with 8 bases of the junction left unmatched. The CDR3 DNA reads TGTGCCAGCAGAAGGACAGGCTCCAGCTCCTATAATTCACCCCTCCACTTT. Translating it yields CASRRTGSSSYNSPLHF.

This clonotype occurred a few times. This chain uses TRBV28 with TRBJ2-3; a weak D match, TRBD2 (6 bases). Germline CDR1 MDHEN, CDR2 SYDVKM. This CDR3 comprises 15 residues. The ends were cut back, 5 bases at V and 2 bases at J, with 14 bases in the middle. The CDR3 loop is CASSEPSALTDTQYF. The CDR3 bases are TGTGCCAGCAGTGAACCTAGCGCCCTCACAGATACGCAGTATTTT.

This clonotype was counted many times. The chain employs TRBV6-2 or TRBV6-3 and TRBJ2-1; 9 bases agree with TRBD2. Germline V gene data show CDR1 as MNHEY and CDR2 as SVGEGT. Unmatched junction bases numbered 11, after V lost 6 bases and J lost 5 bases. CDR3 length: 16 residues. The CDR3 DNA reads TGTGCCAGCAGCGCTACAAGCGGGAGGACGAACAATGAGCAGTTCTTC. Residues: CASSATSGRTNNEQFF.

The genes are TRBV19 and TRBJ1-2; possible D gene TRBD1, 5 bases. The CDR3 has 15 amino acids. The ends were cut back, 3 bases at V and 5 bases at J, with 16 bases in the middle. Per germline, CDR1 LNHDA and CDR2 SQIVND (reference sequence). The CDR3 sequence is CASSIREQASYGYTF. The CDR3 DNA sequence: TGTGCCAGTAGTATCAGAGAACAGGCCTCGTATGGCTACACCTTC.

There are many counts of this clonotype. The chain joins TRBV28 to TRBJ2-5, with 8 positions matching TRBD1. J gave up 5 bases and V 6 bases, and 11 bases lay outside the gene matches. CDR1 and CDR2 from the germline V gene are MDHEN and SYDVKM. This CDR3 spans 15 amino acids. In DNA form, the CDR3 reads TGTGCCAGCAGACCCAGCCAGGGGGCCGGGGAGACCCAGTACTTC. This translates into CASRPSQGAGETQYF.

In regard to this clonotype: A much larger clone differs from this one at a single base, so this may be a read error. The V call is TRBV6-1, the J call TRBJ2-1; 10 positions agree with TRBD1. Per the germline V gene, CDR1 is MNHNS and CDR2 is SASEGT. CDR3 size: 13 residues. Trimming cost V 6 bases and J 10 bases; bases outside gene matches: 6. In nucleotides, the CDR3 is TGTGCCAGCAGCCGGGACAGGGGAGCCGAGCAGTTCTTC. This translates into CASSRDRGAEQFF.

This clonotype was counted between two and nine times. The rearrangement joins TRBV4-1 to TRBJ2-5, with D maybe TRBD1 (6 bases). The CDR3 is 15 residues long. V was trimmed by 2 bases and J by 8 bases, leaving 18 bases between them. CDR1 and CDR2 from the germline V gene are MGHRA and YSYEKL. In DNA form, the CDR3 reads TGCGCCAGCAGCCAAACGTGGACAGCACTCGGAACCCAGTACTTC. This encodes CASSQTWTALGTQYF.

This chain links TRBV4-1 with TRBJ2-5; 9 bases fit TRBD2. Germline assignment: CDR1 MGHRA and CDR2 YSYEKL. The length of the CDR3 is 21 residues. Unmatched junction bases numbered 22, after V lost 3 bases and J lost 2 bases. CDR3 sequence (DNA): TGCGCCAGCAGCCATCCTGGTGGGGGAGCGGGAGGCCTCCCCGTGCAAGAGACCCAGTACTTC. This translates into CASSHPGGGAGGLPVQETQYF.

This clonotype was seen ten or more times. The chain uses TRBV7-9 and TRBJ1-3; D is perhaps TRBD1 (5 bases). V was cut by 2 bases and J by 4 bases, with 9 bases left in between. This CDR3 is 14 amino acids long. CDR1 and CDR2 from the germline V gene are SEHNR and FQNEAQ (reference sequence). The CDR3, as DNA: TGTGCCAGCAGCTTACAGGGATTCGGAAACACCATATATTTT. This codes for CASSLQGFGNTIYF. The whole variable domain, remainder taken from reference TRBV7-9 and TRBJ1-3, is DTGVSQNPRHKITKRGQNVTFRCDPISEHNRLYWYRQTLGQGPEFLTYFQNEAQLEKSRLLSDRFSAERPKGSFSTLEIQRTEQGDSAMYLCASSLQGFGNTIYFGEGSWLTVV.

This clonotype has a count of ten or more. The V and J genes are TRBV6-1 and TRBJ2-1; 11 bases are a match to TRBD1. This CDR3 comprises 15 residues. Germline CDR1 and CDR2: MNHNS and SASEGT. The junction had 7 bases not matched to a gene; V was cut back by 5 bases and J by 7 bases. The CDR3 bases are TGTGCCAGCAGTAAAAGGACAGGGGGCTTAAATGAGCAGTTCTTC. It yields the protein CASSKRTGGLNEQFF.

The rearrangement uses TRBV3-1 and TRBJ2-1; TRBD2 aligns across 7 bases. Germline trimming cut 8 bases from V and 6 bases from J; bases unmatched to any gene: 19. The CDR3 is made up of 17 amino acids. Germline loops: CDR1 LGHDT, CDR2 YNNKEL (reference sequence). The CDR3 is CASQARGAGRALNEQFF. The CDR3 DNA is TGTGCCAGCCAAGCAAGGGGAGCGGGACGGGCCCTCAATGAGCAGTTCTTC.

This clonotype was observed a few times. The J gene is TRBJ2-5, the V gene TRBV20-1; 8 bases agree with TRBD2. J was trimmed by 5 bases and V by 3 bases; bases with no gene match: 14. The CDR3 consists of 16 residues. CDR1 DFQATT and CDR2 SNEGSKA come from the germline V gene (reference sequence). The CDR3 spells CSASSSGRMRMETQYF. In DNA, the CDR3 is TGCAGTGCTAGTTCGAGCGGGAGAATGAGGATGGAGACCCAGTACTTC.

In the case of this clonotype: It may be a read error: a sequence one base away is much more abundant. The rearrangement joins TRBV27 to TRBJ1-1; 7 bases match TRBD1. This CDR3 spans 15 amino acids. Germline CDR1 and CDR2: MNHEY and SMNVEV (reference sequence). The junction had 5 bases not matched to a gene; V was cut back by 0 bases and J by 4 bases. The CDR3 region has the DNA TGTGCCAGCAGTTTATCCCCTCCAGGGGGCACTGAAGCTTTCTTT. This codes for CASSLSPPGGTEAFF.

The V call is TRBV28, the J call TRBJ2-1, with a tentative D call TRBD1 (6 bases). Trimming stripped 5 bases from V and 8 bases from J, with 16 bases between. The CDR3 loop spans 14 amino acids. Germline loops: CDR1 MDHEN, CDR2 SYDVKM. The CDR3 reads CASSLHGTYDEQFF. The CDR3 region has the DNA TGTGCCAGCAGTCTACACGGGACATACGATGAGCAGTTCTTC.

This clonotype appeared a few times. The chain couples TRBV30 to TRBJ2-2; D not certain. The CDR3 is made up of 14 amino acids. Trimming took off 1 base at V and 0 bases at J, with 6 bases between the two ends. Germline CDR1 is GTSNPN and CDR2 is SVGIG (reference sequence). CDR3 sequence reads: CAWSALANTGELFF. CDR3 bases: TGTGCCTGGAGTGCTCTAGCGAACACCGGGGAGCTGTTTTTT.

This clonotype was counted ten times or more. The chain combines TRBV28 with TRBJ2-1; D may be TRBD1 (6 bases). The V gene's germline CDR1 is MDHEN and CDR2 SYDVKM. The CDR3 extends over 13 amino acids. In nucleotides, the CDR3 is TGTGGGACCGAGGGGGTATGGCTGGATGAGCAGTTCTTC. Translation gives CGTEGVWLDEQFF.

This clonotype occurred a few times. CDR3 sequence: CASSLAKGNSPLHF. The CDR3 nucleotides read TGCGCCAGCAGCTTGGCGAAGGGTAATTCACCCCTCCACTTT. The genes are TRBV5-1 and TRBJ1-6; D is uncertain. Trimming cost V 0 bases and J 6 bases, with 7 bases left between them. The CDR3 totals 14 residues. The germline V gene encodes CDR1 SGHRS and CDR2 YFSETQ. The full variable domain, in which reference TRBV5-1 and TRBJ1-6 provide the parts outside the CDR3, is KAGVTQTPRYLIKTRGQQVTLSCSPISGHRSVSWYQQTPGQGLQFLFEYFSETQRNKGNFPGRFSGRQFSNSRSEMNVSTLELGDSALYLCASSLAKGNSPLHFGNGTRLTVT.

The sample holds a few counts of this clonotype. V and J are TRBV5-1 and TRBJ2-5; D gene unclear. In germline, CDR1 is SGHRS, CDR2 YFSETQ. V lost 0 bases, J lost 5 bases, and 11 bases lay in between. The CDR3 has 14 amino acids. The CDR3 DNA reads TGCGCCAGCAGCTTGGCCTCACTGTCCGAGACCCAGTACTTC. This translates into CASSLASLSETQYF.

In this sample, this clonotype turned up many times. The rearrangement links TRBV7-9 to TRBJ2-3; D is possibly TRBD1 or TRBD2 (5 bases each). The V gene lost 7 bases and the J gene lost 2 bases, with 16 bases spanning the gap. This CDR3 is built from 15 residues. Germline lookup yields CDR1 SEHNR and CDR2 FQNEAQ (reference sequence). CDR3 sequence (DNA): TGTGCCAGCAAGGCCGGGACCGAGGTCACAGATACGCAGTATTTT. Translation: CASKAGTEVTDTQYF.

The V gene is TRBV10-3, the J gene TRBJ2-1; 7 bases match TRBD2. Unmatched junction bases numbered 9, after V lost 0 bases and J lost 4 bases. The CDR3 has 17 residues. The germline V gene has CDR1 ENHRY and CDR2 SYGVKD. Here the CDR3 reads CAISESAGTRGYNEQFF. The CDR3 DNA is TGTGCCATCAGTGAGTCGGCCGGGACGCGGGGGTACAATGAGCAGTTCTTC.

This clonotype appeared many times. The chain carries TRBV11-2 and TRBJ2-7, with a tentative D call TRBD2 (6 bases). Between the trimmed V and J ends, which lost 4 bases and 4 bases, there was a span of 8 bases. The CDR3 is made up of 12 amino acids. Germline CDR1 is SGHAT and CDR2 is FQNNGV. CDR3 residues: CASSSAGYEQYF. Here the CDR3 DNA reads TGTGCCAGCAGCTCGGCGGGATACGAGCAGTACTTC.

This clonotype was seen many times. The chain links TRBV29-1 to TRBJ1-2; 10 nucleotides align to TRBD1. J was trimmed by 0 bases and V by 4 bases; bases with no gene match: 14. CDR3 length equals 18 residues. The germline gives CDR1 SQVTM, CDR2 ANQGSEA. The CDR3 protein is CSVARDRGPNVANYGYTF. CDR3 sequence (DNA): TGCAGCGTTGCTAGGGACAGGGGACCCAATGTTGCTAACTATGGCTACACCTTC.

This clonotype was detected only a few times. The chain's CDR3 is CASSYNGRNNYGYTF. The DNA of the CDR3 is TGTGCCAGCAGTTACAACGGCCGGAATAACTATGGCTACACCTTC. The V call is TRBV6-9, the J call TRBJ1-2, with D unclear. V lost 3 bases and J lost 1, with 12 bases in between. Germline values: CDR1 MNHGY, CDR2 SVAAGI. The CDR3 sequence is 15 residues long.

This clonotype was picked up a small number of times. This chain connects TRBV30 to TRBJ2-3, with 12 bases lining up with TRBD2. V lost 3 bases to trimming and J lost 5 bases; unmatched junction nucleotides: 12. Germline assignment: CDR1 GTSNPN and CDR2 SVGIG (reference sequence). This CDR3 comprises 17 residues. Here the CDR3 DNA reads TGTGCCTGGAGGTCTAGCGGGAGGGCCAAAGTTATAGATACGCAGTATTTT. Protein sequence: CAWRSSGRAKVIDTQYF.

This clonotype appeared a single time. The chain recombines TRBV20-1 with TRBJ2-5, with 10 bases identical to TRBD2. With V trimmed by 8 bases and J by 7 bases, 13 bases remained unmatched. CDR1 DFQATT and CDR2 SNEGSKA come from the germline V gene (reference sequence). The CDR3 runs 14 residues. CDR3 DNA sequence: TGCAGTCAACCGGCTAGCGGGAGAACGGCGACCCAGTACTTC. The encoded protein is CSQPASGRTATQYF.